The 25 T cell receptor beta chains presented below share a single source sample, sequenced in a study of blood T cell repertoires in COVID-19. Produced via immunoSEQ multiplex PCR; TCRdb's table is partial and in-frame only. The data contain under 45,000 clones, 88% of them singletons. The sequencing input was peripheral blood. These receptors were taken from a man in his 60s with active COVID-19.

This chain connects TRBV19 to TRBJ2-1, with 13 bases that match TRBD2. This CDR3 has 16 residues. Germline CDR1 LNHDA, CDR2 SQIVND (reference sequence). After removal of 5 bases from V and 7 bases from J, the junction contained 8 bases not matched to a gene. The CDR3 here is CASSLTGTSGMNEQFF. DNA of the CDR3: TGTGCCAGTAGTCTAACCGGGACTAGCGGGATGAATGAGCAGTTCTTC.

The chain couples TRBV7-2 to TRBJ2-7; TRBD1 matches 7 bases. The germline V gene encodes CDR1 SGHTA and CDR2 FQGNSA. J lost 5 bases, V lost 5 bases, and 9 bases had no gene match. The CDR3 loop spans 14 amino acids. The CDR3 protein is CASSPDRVRHEQYF. CDR3 bases: TGTGCCAGCAGCCCAGACAGGGTTCGGCACGAGCAGTACTTC.

This clone was found once. V gene TRBV7-6 combines with J gene TRBJ1-1; TRBD1 matches at 9 bases. V shed 2 bases, J shed 6 bases, and the junction held 7 bases outside the gene matches. The CDR3 consists of 15 residues. Germline values: CDR1 SGHVS, CDR2 FNYEAQ. The CDR3 DNA is TGTGCCAGCAGCTTATATTACGGGACAGGGCCTGAAGCTTTCTTT. Its translation is CASSLYYGTGPEAFF.

This chain connects TRBV5-1 to TRBJ2-2; TRBD2 matches 7 bases. Trimming cost V 4 bases and J 0 bases; bases outside gene matches: 6. The germline CDR1 and CDR2 sequences are SGHRS and YFSETQ. The CDR3 extends over 16 amino acids. Written as DNA, the CDR3 is TGCGCCAGCAGCCCGACGGGGGGAACGAACACCGGGGAGCTGTTTTTT. Residues: CASSPTGGTNTGELFF.

The V gene is TRBV7-2, the J gene TRBJ1-6, with D maybe TRBD1 (6 bases). The CDR3 is made up of 17 amino acids. Trimming stripped 5 bases from V and 10 bases from J, with 24 bases between. Germline V CDR1 and CDR2: SGHTA, FQGNSA. For the CDR3, the DNA is TGTGCCAGCAGCCCCCGGGGGGCAGACCAAGGGTACTCACCCCTCCACTTT. It translates to CASSPRGADQGYSPLHF.

V is TRBV5-6 and J is TRBJ2-7, with 9 bases aligning to TRBD1. This CDR3 contains 15 residues. The J segment lost 0 bases and the V segment lost 2 bases, leaving 3 bases of the junction unmatched. Germline assignment: CDR1 SGHDT and CDR2 YYEEEE. The CDR3 loop reads CASSLQGALSYEQYF. The DNA for the CDR3 is TGTGCCAGCAGCTTACAGGGGGCCCTCTCCTACGAGCAGTACTTC.

The chain carries TRBV5-4 and TRBJ2-7, with D perhaps TRBD2 (5 bases). Germline V gene data show CDR1 as SGHNT and CDR2 as YYREEE (reference sequence). Trimming stripped 1 base from V and 1 base from J, with 12 bases between. The length of the CDR3 is 15 residues. The CDR3 DNA follows: TGTGCCAGCAGCTTGTCGGGAATTAGGTCCTACGAGCAGTACTTC. The encoded protein is CASSLSGIRSYEQYF.

The table lists this clone with a count of one. CDR3 region: CASTRLWGDPREQYF. CDR3 in DNA: TGTGCCAGCACTCGACTGTGGGGGGATCCTAGGGAGCAGTACTTC. This chain connects TRBV27 to TRBJ2-7, with TRBD2 as a possible D gene (6 bases). The CDR3 contains 15 residues. Trimming took 7 bases from V and 7 from J, leaving 23 bases between them. Germline values: CDR1 MNHEY, CDR2 SMNVEV (reference sequence).

V usage is TRBV18 and J usage is TRBJ2-1; TRBD2 matches 9 bases. The CDR3 sequence is 13 residues long. J gave up 9 bases and V 1 base, and 1 base lay outside the gene matches. Germline-derived CDR1 and CDR2 are KGHSH and LQKENI. CDR3 residues: CASSPLAGVEQFF. Here the CDR3 DNA reads TGTGCCAGCTCACCACTAGCGGGAGTTGAGCAGTTCTTC.

This clone occurred a few times. The V call is TRBV10-1, the J call TRBJ2-3, with 10 bases aligning to TRBD2. This CDR3 spans 14 amino acids. V dropped 3 bases and J dropped 8; count of bases not matched to a gene: 5. Germline V gene sequence: CDR1 WNHNN, CDR2 SYGVQD (reference sequence). The CDR3 loop is CASSDGAGGTTQYF. CDR3 bases: TGCGCCAGCAGTGATGGAGCGGGAGGGACTACGCAGTATTTT.

This chain uses TRBV25-1 with TRBJ1-1, with D hard to call. Germline V gene sequence: CDR1 MGHDK, CDR2 SYGVNS. The V end lost 3 bases, the J end lost 0 bases, and 11 bases lay between the germline ends. The CDR3 contains 15 residues. The CDR3 is CASSDLDTVNTEAFF. The CDR3 coding sequence is TGTGCCAGCAGTGACCTCGACACAGTGAACACTGAAGCTTTCTTT.

V usage is TRBV7-9 and J usage is TRBJ1-3, with no clear D. The CDR3 contains 14 residues. Germline CDR1 reads SEHNR; CDR2 reads FQNEAQ (reference sequence). V was clipped by 2 bases and J by 0 bases, with 5 bases between them. The CDR3 coding sequence is TGTGCCAGCAGCTTAACCGGCTCTGGAAACACCATATATTTT. It encodes CASSLTGSGNTIYF.

The genes are TRBV27 and TRBJ1-6; D remains unclear. The CDR3 has 13 residues. The germline V and J ends were trimmed by 5 bases and 10 bases, with 12 bases remaining between them. Germline V gene sequence: CDR1 MNHEY, CDR2 SMNVEV (reference sequence). The CDR3 protein is CASSLRRNSPLHF. CDR3 nucleotide sequence: TGTGCCAGCAGTCTGAGAAGAAACTCACCCCTCCACTTT.

V usage is TRBV6-5 and J usage is TRBJ2-2, with a possible D match to TRBD1 (5 bases). Germline lookup yields CDR1 MNHEY and CDR2 SVGAGI. CDR3 length equals 16 residues. Trimming left V 0 bases short and J 0 bases short, with 8 bases between. CDR3 sequence reads: CASSYSGRPNTGELFF. CDR3 DNA: TGTGCCAGCAGTTACTCGGGGCGCCCGAACACCGGGGAGCTGTTTTTT.

The chain combines TRBV7-3 with TRBJ2-1; 7 nucleotides line up with TRBD2. V was pared by 5 bases and J by 7 bases, with 14 bases of the junction left unmatched. CDR3 size: 16 residues. In germline, CDR1 is SGHTA, CDR2 FQGTGA. CDR3 nucleotide sequence: TGTGCCAGCAGCCCCACCCTCGGACTAGGATCGAATGAGCAGTTCTTC. This gives the protein CASSPTLGLGSNEQFF.

The chain recombines TRBV7-9 with TRBJ2-1; the D gene is possibly TRBD2 (5 bases). From germline, CDR1 is SEHNR and CDR2 FQNEAQ (reference sequence). Trimming pared 3 bases from V and 9 bases from J, leaving 9 bases between. The CDR3 has 12 residues. CDR3 in DNA: TGTGCCAGCAGCTTTCTAGCAAGTGAGCAGTTCTTC. Translation gives CASSFLASEQFF.

The rearrangement joins TRBV6-5 to TRBJ1-1; D is possibly TRBD1 (6 bases). The CDR3 runs 14 residues. Trimming cost V 5 bases and J 5 bases, with 15 bases left between them. Germline-derived CDR1 and CDR2 are MNHEY and SVGAGI. CDR3 in DNA: TGTGCCAGCAGTCCGGGATGGGGGCGAACTGAAGCTTTCTTT. This translates into CASSPGWGRTEAFF.

Relative to its sample, this clone is medium-sized. The rearrangement joins TRBV6-6 to TRBJ2-7; possibly TRBD1 for D (5 bases). The CDR3 has 11 amino acids. Looked up from germline, CDR1 is MNHNY and CDR2 is SVGAGI (reference sequence). The V and J ends lost 6 bases and 5 bases respectively, with 8 bases between them. The CDR3 DNA follows: TGTGCCAGCAGCCAGGGTAACGAGCAGTACTTC. Protein sequence: CASSQGNEQYF.

The rearrangement links TRBV7-9 to TRBJ2-7; D is possibly TRBD1 (6 bases). V dropped 5 bases and J dropped 4 bases, with 21 bases sitting between them. This CDR3 spans 16 amino acids. Per germline, CDR1 SEHNR and CDR2 FQNEAQ (reference sequence). The CDR3 loop reads CASSRDIVNVPYEQYF. DNA for the CDR3: TGTGCCAGCAGCCGGGACATCGTAAACGTGCCGTACGAGCAGTACTTC.

The chain carries TRBV24-1 and TRBJ2-1; TRBD2 agrees at 11 bases. The trim removed 7 bases at V and 10 bases at J, leaving 14 bases unmatched. Germline loops: CDR1 KGHDR, CDR2 SFDVKD. The CDR3 length is 16 residues. CDR3 nucleotide sequence: TGTGCCACCAGCAAAACTCTAGCGGGAGGACTAGGAGAGCAGTTCTTC. This encodes CATSKTLAGGLGEQFF.

J is TRBJ1-5 and V is TRBV4-2, with 8 nucleotides matching TRBD1. Germline CDR1 LGHNA, CDR2 YNFKEQ. V dropped 1 base and J dropped 7; count of bases not matched to a gene: 9. The CDR3 totals 16 residues. This CDR3 reads CASSQAPGQGRQPQHF. CDR3 sequence (DNA): TGTGCCAGCAGCCAAGCTCCCGGACAGGGCCGACAGCCCCAGCATTTT.

This chain connects TRBV6-5 to TRBJ2-7; D not resolved. The length of the CDR3 is 15 residues. Trimming pared 6 bases from V and 2 bases from J, leaving 17 bases between. Germline V gene data show CDR1 as MNHEY and CDR2 as SVGAGI. CDR3 residues: CASRKTPSNTYEQYF. Here the CDR3 DNA reads TGTGCCAGCAGGAAAACTCCATCCAATACCTACGAGCAGTACTTC.

This chain joins TRBV19 and TRBJ1-4; D call uncertain. The CDR3 spans 14 residues. Germline-derived CDR1 and CDR2 are LNHDA and SQIVND (reference sequence). V was cut by 6 bases and J by 7 bases, with 15 bases left in between. The CDR3 bases are TGTGCCAGTAGAGAGGGCCCAACTGGTGAAAAACTGTTTTTT. Protein sequence: CASREGPTGEKLFF. The full variable domain, completed using reference TRBV19 and TRBJ1-4, is DGGITQSPKYLFRKEGQNVTLSCEQNLNHDAMYWYRQDPGQGLRLIYYSQIVNDFQKGDIAEGYSVSREKKESFPLTVTSAQKNPTAFYLCASREGPTGEKLFFGSGTQLSVL.

V and J are TRBV9 and TRBJ2-2, with 9 bases that match TRBD1. Germline V lookup: CDR1 SGDLS, CDR2 YYNGEE. V lost 2 bases, J lost 6 bases, and 5 bases stayed unmatched. There are 15 residues in the CDR3. CDR3 loop: CASSVGTGFSGELFF. As DNA, the CDR3 is TGTGCCAGCAGCGTCGGGACAGGGTTTTCCGGGGAGCTGTTTTTT.

V gene TRBV6-1 combines with J gene TRBJ1-4; D is perhaps TRBD1 (6 bases). The CDR3 has 17 amino acids. CDR1 and CDR2 (germline): MNHNS, SASEGT. Trimming shortened V by 2 bases and J by 0 bases, and 13 bases separated the two germline ends. This CDR3 is CASSEKRTVSTNEKLFF. CDR3 nucleotide sequence: TGTGCCAGCAGTGAAAAGAGGACAGTTTCAACTAATGAAAAACTGTTTTTT.